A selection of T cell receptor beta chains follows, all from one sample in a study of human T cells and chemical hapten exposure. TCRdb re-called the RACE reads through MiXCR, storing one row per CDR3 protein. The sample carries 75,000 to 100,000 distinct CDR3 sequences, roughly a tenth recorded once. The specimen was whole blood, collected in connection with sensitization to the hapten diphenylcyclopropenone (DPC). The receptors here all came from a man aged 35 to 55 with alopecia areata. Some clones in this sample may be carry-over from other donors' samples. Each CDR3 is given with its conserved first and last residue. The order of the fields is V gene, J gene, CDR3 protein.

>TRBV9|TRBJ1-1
CASSVGTGWTEAFF
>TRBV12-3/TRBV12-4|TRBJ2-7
CASSLSGRTLGEQYF
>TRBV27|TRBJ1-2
CASRQQGNYGYTF
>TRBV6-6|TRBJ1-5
CASSRGPRGGGSMHQPQHF
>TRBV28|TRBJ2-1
CASSLPREGGKFF
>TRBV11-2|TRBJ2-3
CASSLAGTPPDTQYF
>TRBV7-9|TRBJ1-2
CASSLDGVGGYTF
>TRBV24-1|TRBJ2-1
CATSDLVGGQYSYNEQFF
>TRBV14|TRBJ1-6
CASSQEFNSPLHF
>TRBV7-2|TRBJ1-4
CASSLGQLNEKLFF
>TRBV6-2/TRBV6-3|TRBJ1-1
CASSRTGVAEAFF
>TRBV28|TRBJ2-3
CASIALAGVGTQYF
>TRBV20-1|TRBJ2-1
CSAREREALGEQFF
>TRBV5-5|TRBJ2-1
CASRRDAGTSALLPSYNEQFF
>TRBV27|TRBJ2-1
CASSFSGDSEQFF
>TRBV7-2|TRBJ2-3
CASSLGTSADTQYF
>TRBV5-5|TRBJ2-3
CASSPTIDTQYF
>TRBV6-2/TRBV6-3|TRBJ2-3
CASSLTADTQYF
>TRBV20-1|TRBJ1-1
CSAKISGGRTEAFF
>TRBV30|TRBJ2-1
CAWSVGAGGINEQFF
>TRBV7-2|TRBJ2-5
CASSWLAGGEETQYF
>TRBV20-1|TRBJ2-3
CSAPGRESIDTQYF
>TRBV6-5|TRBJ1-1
CASSAGQTEAFF
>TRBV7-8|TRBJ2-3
CASSFDRADTQYF
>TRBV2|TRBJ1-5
CASTGRWGNQPQHF
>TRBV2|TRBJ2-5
CASSRTSGSQETQYF
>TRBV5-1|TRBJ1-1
CASSWGGMNTEAFF
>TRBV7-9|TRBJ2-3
CASSSRVTGGQRDTQYF
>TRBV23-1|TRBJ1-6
CARRPRVNNSPLHF
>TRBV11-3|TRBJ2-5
CASSSPYQETQYF
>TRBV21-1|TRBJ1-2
CASSKVLGTADYGYTF
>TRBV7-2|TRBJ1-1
CASSLGQATVTEAFF
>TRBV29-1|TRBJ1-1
CSVERNTEAFF
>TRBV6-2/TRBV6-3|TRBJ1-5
CASSYGPSHTGVRNQPQHF
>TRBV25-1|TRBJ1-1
CASSSAGQGSEAFF
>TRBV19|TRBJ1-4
CASSIMGNEKLFF
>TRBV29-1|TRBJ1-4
CSVGRSEGKLFF
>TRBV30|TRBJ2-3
CAVTASADTQYF
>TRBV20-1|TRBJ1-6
CSARETEFNNSPLHF
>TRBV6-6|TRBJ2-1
CASSYRRYQEQFF
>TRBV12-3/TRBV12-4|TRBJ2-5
CASSWRGQETQYF
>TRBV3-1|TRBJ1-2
CASSHRQNYGYTF
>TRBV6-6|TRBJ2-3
CASSRQGKDTQYF
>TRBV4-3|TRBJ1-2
CASSQGRTTQGYTF
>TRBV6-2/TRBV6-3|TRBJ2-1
CASITGGSYNEQFF
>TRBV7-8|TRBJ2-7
CASSLSDTYEQYF
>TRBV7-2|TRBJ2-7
CASSLEAGPLREQYF
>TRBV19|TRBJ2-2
CASSRKGLADGTGELFF
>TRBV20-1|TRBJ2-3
CSATGTRGTDTQYF
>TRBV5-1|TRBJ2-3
CASSSTISTDTQYF
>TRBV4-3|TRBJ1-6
CASSQSHRGLSSNSPLHF
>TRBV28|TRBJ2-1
CASSLPYNEQFF
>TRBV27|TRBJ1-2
CAILSPTMGYTF
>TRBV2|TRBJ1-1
CASSDFAQGIGEAFF
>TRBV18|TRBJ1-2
CASSPLRWTAEYGYTF
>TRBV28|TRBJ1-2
CASMAGILRGYTF
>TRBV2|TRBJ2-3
CATPGTSGRASDTQYF
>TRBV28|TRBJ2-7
CASSSPGLAGANYEQYF
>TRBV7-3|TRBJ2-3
CASSLLPGKSGDTQYF
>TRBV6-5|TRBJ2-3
CAGGGGPTDTQYF